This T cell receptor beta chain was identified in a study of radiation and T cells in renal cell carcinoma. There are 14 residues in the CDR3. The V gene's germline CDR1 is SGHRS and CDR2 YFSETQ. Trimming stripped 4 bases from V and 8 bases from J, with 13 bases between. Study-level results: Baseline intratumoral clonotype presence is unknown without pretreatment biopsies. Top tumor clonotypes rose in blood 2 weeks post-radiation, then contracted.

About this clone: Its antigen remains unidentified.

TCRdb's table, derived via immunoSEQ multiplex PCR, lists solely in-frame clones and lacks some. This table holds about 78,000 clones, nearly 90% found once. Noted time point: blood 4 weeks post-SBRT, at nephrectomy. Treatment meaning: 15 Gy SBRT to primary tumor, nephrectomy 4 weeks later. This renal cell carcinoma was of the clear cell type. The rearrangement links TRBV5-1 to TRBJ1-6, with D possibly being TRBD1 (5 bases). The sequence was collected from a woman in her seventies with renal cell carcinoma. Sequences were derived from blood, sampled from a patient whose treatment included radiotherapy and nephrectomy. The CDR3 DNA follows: TGCGCCAGCAGCCCCGGACACCCGGATTCACCCCTCCACTTT. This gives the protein CASSPGHPDSPLHF.